This T cell receptor beta chain was sequenced during a study of CD8 T cells in ankylosing spondylitis. Molecular-barcoded quantitative 5'-RACE produced these TCR beta libraries. One entry per CDR3 protein, called by TCRdb with MiXCR from the 5' RACE reads. This table has a few hundred thousand distinct CDR3 sequences, roughly 10% appearing once. V dropped 4 bases and J dropped 1 base, with 7 bases sitting between them. The CDR3 has 12 residues. Germline CDR1 reads DFQATT; CDR2 reads SNEGSKA (reference sequence). Study observations and caveats: A TCR beta motif made of 7 to 9 highly homologous variants seemed typical of ankylosing spondylitis blood. Earlier reports found some motif variants in synovial fluid and blood in reactive arthritis. Reports say disease-linked clones showed up significantly more in matched ankylosing spondylitis synovial fluid.

This clonotype was observed many times. The antigen remains undetermined. The TCR was taken from a male donor with ankylosing spondylitis or in good health (not recorded which). J is TRBJ1-1 and V is TRBV20-1; D is perhaps TRBD1 (5 bases). Sequenced: blood, either unsorted or a sorted T cell fraction (not recorded which). CDR3 sequence: CSAIGQNTEAFF. In DNA form, the CDR3 reads TGCAGTGCTATCGGACAGAACACTGAAGCTTTCTTT.